The clone carrying this T cell receptor (beta chain) was seen more than once but under ten times. Its antigen is not known. With V trimmed by 8 bases and J by 2 bases, 4 bases remained unmatched. Germline assignment: CDR1 SEHNR and CDR2 FQNEAQ (reference sequence). The CDR3 spans 13 residues. The entry originates in a study of cytomegalovirus exposure and HLA in healthy donors. Primers for the PCR totalled 60 Vbeta and 13 Jbeta. Produced via immunoSEQ multiplex PCR; TCRdb's table is partial and in-frame only. The table has more than 85,000 clones, about 70% seen once. Study-wide findings and caveats: Despite most TCR sequences being rare, some public TCRs occurred in many donors. A list of about 180 TCR beta chains associated with cytomegalovirus was given. In a later analysis, TCR association rates varied by HLA locus: DRB1 most, HLA-C fewest. About 87% or about 30% of the time was how often most TCR beta V segments were productive, according to an earlier analysis.

The chain couples TRBV7-9 to TRBJ2-3; 7 nucleotides agree with TRBD2. The source is a man younger than 40 in good health and CMV-seronegative. The sample comprised PBMCs. The CDR3 sequence: CASVGRATDTQYF. The CDR3 bases are TGTGCCAGCGTGGGGAGGGCCACAGATACGCAGTATTTT.